Presented here are 21 T cell receptor beta chains from one specimen sequenced in a study of blood T cell repertoires in COVID-19. The repertoire was sequenced with immunoSEQ multiplex PCR; TCRdb's copy has only in-frame clones and lacks some. The repertoire holds roughly 480,000 clones, nearly 90% seen once, with 0.8% to 0.9% in the top ten. The sample consisted of peripheral blood. All receptors derive from a man aged 18 to 29 with COVID-19, enrolled during active disease.

The rearrangement links TRBV13 to TRBJ2-3; TRBD2 aligns across 7 bases. The V gene's germline CDR1 is PRHDT and CDR2 FYEKMQ (reference sequence). V shed 5 bases and J 2 bases; nucleotides not matched to a gene: 13. The CDR3 is 17 residues long. The CDR3 here is CASSIQNLAALTDTQYF. CDR3 nucleotides: TGTGCCAGCAGCATACAGAACCTAGCGGCCCTCACAGATACGCAGTATTTT.

The CDR3 protein is CSAQTTGIYEQYF. As DNA, the CDR3 is TGCAGCGCTCAAACAACAGGGATCTACGAGCAGTACTTC. V gene TRBV29-1 combines with J gene TRBJ2-7; D possibly corresponds to TRBD1 (6 bases). This CDR3 has 13 amino acids. CDR1 and CDR2 (germline): SQVTM, ANQGSEA. V lost 7 bases and J lost 3, with 16 bases in between.

This chain connects TRBV12-5 to TRBJ2-3, with 7 bases matching TRBD1. The germline CDR1 and CDR2 sequences are LGHNT and FRNRAP. The CDR3 covers 17 residues. V was pared by 1 base and J by 1 base, with 8 bases of the junction left unmatched. CDR3 bases: TGTGCTAGTGGTTTGGCGACGACAGGGTTAGGCACAGATACGCAGTATTTT. This translates into CASGLATTGLGTDTQYF.

The chain employs TRBV5-1 and TRBJ2-5, with 9 bases fitting TRBD1. V lost 4 bases to trimming and J lost 2 bases; unmatched junction nucleotides: 6. CDR1 SGHRS and CDR2 YFSETQ come from the germline V gene. The CDR3 length is 15 residues. CDR3 protein: CASSTKGQGQETQYF. The CDR3 nucleotides read TGCGCCAGCAGCACAAAAGGACAGGGGCAAGAGACCCAGTACTTC.

The chain is built from TRBV7-3 and TRBJ2-5, with 8 bases aligning to TRBD2. J gave up 1 base and V 5 bases, and 9 bases lay outside the gene matches. CDR3 length: 16 amino acids. Germline V lookup: CDR1 SGHTA, CDR2 FQGTGA. The CDR3 sequence is CASSLTGRGGQETQYF. DNA for the CDR3: TGTGCCAGCAGCCTCACCGGCCGGGGGGGCCAAGAGACCCAGTACTTC.

This clone has just a few counts. The genes are TRBV10-2 and TRBJ2-1; TRBD2 matches 14 bases. J gave up 1 base and V 6 bases, and 2 bases lay outside the gene matches. The CDR3 runs to 16 residues. Germline CDR1 WSHSY, CDR2 SAAADI. The CDR3 region is CASRGTSGSSYNEQFF. The DNA of the CDR3 is TGCGCCAGCAGAGGGACTAGCGGGAGTTCCTACAATGAGCAGTTCTTC.

The chain is built from TRBV7-9 and TRBJ2-3; 10 nucleotides match TRBD2. V lost 3 bases and J lost 7; bases outside the gene matches: 7. The CDR3 length is 15 residues. CDR1 and CDR2 from the germline V gene are SEHNR and FQNEAQ (reference sequence). CDR3 residues: CASSFASGGLNTQYF. The CDR3, as DNA: TGTGCCAGCAGCTTTGCTAGCGGGGGTCTGAATACGCAGTATTTT.

This chain connects TRBV10-1 to TRBJ2-3, with a tentative D call TRBD2 (5 bases). The CDR3 has 13 amino acids. Trimming left V 4 bases short and J 6 bases short, with 11 bases between. Germline CDR1 and CDR2: WNHNN and SYGVQD (reference sequence). The CDR3: CASSGTSSDTQYF. Written as DNA, the CDR3 is TGCGCCAGCAGTGGAACTAGTTCGGATACGCAGTATTTT.

The chain recombines TRBV6-5 with TRBJ2-3; the match to TRBD2 covers 9 bases. V trimming: 6 bases; J trimming: 2 bases; junction bases outside the gene matches: 3. The germline gives CDR1 MNHEY, CDR2 SVGAGI. The CDR3 contains 14 residues. This CDR3 is CASRGGRDTDTQYF. The CDR3 DNA reads as TGTGCCAGCAGGGGCGGGAGGGACACAGATACGCAGTATTTT.

The V and J genes are TRBV12-3 or TRBV12-4 and TRBJ1-5, with D possibly being TRBD1 (6 bases). Trimming took off 1 base at V and 7 bases at J, with 8 bases between the two ends. This CDR3 region has 13 residues. The CDR3, as DNA: TGTGCCAGCAGTTTAGGGACAGTCCAGCCCCAGCATTTT. This sequence encodes CASSLGTVQPQHF.

V usage is TRBV6-5 and J usage is TRBJ2-3; D may be TRBD1 (5 bases). The CDR3 has 12 amino acids. Trimming took 6 bases from V and 11 from J, leaving 15 bases between them. Germline lookup yields CDR1 MNHEY and CDR2 SVGAGI. CDR3 sequence (DNA): TGTGCCAGCAGCTCACAGGAGTGGATGCAGTATTTT. Translated, it gives CASSSQEWMQYF.

The V and J genes are TRBV2 and TRBJ2-3, with 11 bases lining up with TRBD1. The CDR3 loop spans 15 amino acids. V was clipped by 7 bases and J by 3 bases; unmatched bases: 6. Germline V CDR1 and CDR2: SNHLY, FYNNEI. In DNA form, the CDR3 reads TGTGCCAGCAACGACGGGACAGGGGGAACAGATACGCAGTATTTT. Translated: CASNDGTGGTDTQYF.

Concerning this clone itself: Sequence at one end of the junction differs from germline and may be a read error. Other nucleotide sequences in the sample specify the same CDR3. The gene calls are TRBV5-1 and TRBJ2-1, with 10 positions matching TRBD1. Germline V CDR1 and CDR2: SGHRS, YFSETQ. This CDR3 comprises 14 residues. CDR3 sequence: CASSLGQGYNEQFF. CDR3 coding DNA: TGCGCCAGCAGTTTGGGACAGGGGTACAATGAGCAGTTCTTC. Combining the CDR3 with reference TRBV5-1 and TRBJ2-1 gives the whole variable domain KAGVTQTPRYLIKTRGQQVTLSCSPISGHRSVSWYQQTPGQGLQFLFEYFSETQRNKGNFPGRFSGRQFSNSRSEMNVSTLELGDSALYLCASSLGQGYNEQFFGPGTRLTVL.

J is TRBJ1-2 and V is TRBV4-1, with 9 bases fitting TRBD1. Germline assignment: CDR1 MGHRA and CDR2 YSYEKL. The CDR3 is 16 amino acids. V gave up 0 bases and J gave up 2 bases; unmatched junction bases: 4. CDR3 DNA: TGCGCCAGCAGCCAAGATCCGGGACAGGGCAACTATGGCTACACCTTC. Translated: CASSQDPGQGNYGYTF.

This clone turned up a few times. The V and J genes are TRBV5-1 and TRBJ2-1, with a possible D match to TRBD1 (5 bases). The germline V and J ends were trimmed by 4 bases and 6 bases, with 20 bases remaining between them. Per germline, CDR1 SGHRS and CDR2 YFSETQ. The CDR3 extends over 16 amino acids. The CDR3 sequence is CASSSTGLRTVNEQFF. The CDR3 region has the DNA TGCGCCAGCAGCAGTACAGGCCTTCGAACCGTCAATGAGCAGTTCTTC.

Notes on this clone: Other DNA sequences in this specimen translate into the identical CDR3. The chain recombines TRBV3-1 (or the pseudogene TRBV3-2) with TRBJ1-5, with 9 positions matching TRBD1. Germline V gives CDR1 LGHDT, CDR2 YNNKEL (reference sequence). J was trimmed by 6 bases and V by 4 bases; bases with no gene match: 4. The CDR3 contains 14 residues. The DNA for the CDR3 is TGTGCCAGCAGCCGAACAGGGGGCAGTCAGCCCCAGCATTTT. Protein product: CASSRTGGSQPQHF.

This CDR3 reads CANKEAGGNNEQFF. The CDR3 DNA sequence: TGTGCCAACAAGGAAGCGGGGGGGAACAATGAGCAGTTCTTC. The chain uses TRBV5-4 and TRBJ2-1, with TRBD2 matching over 10 bases. CDR1 and CDR2 from the germline V gene are SGHNT and YYREEE (reference sequence). With 9 bases clipped from V and 5 bases from J, the junction kept 8 bases outside the gene matches. CDR3 length: 14 amino acids.

CDR3 residues: CASSQVLGTNADTQYF. CDR3 coding DNA: TGTGCCAGCAGCCAAGTATTGGGGACTAACGCGGATACGCAGTATTTT. V gene TRBV4-2 combines with J gene TRBJ2-3; TRBD2 aligns across 7 bases. CDR3 length: 16 amino acids. Looked up from germline, CDR1 is LGHNA and CDR2 is YNFKEQ. After removal of 1 base from V and 6 bases from J, the junction contained 10 bases not matched to a gene.

This chain joins TRBV12-1 and TRBJ1-5. TRBV12-1 is a known pseudogene. The CDR3 consists of 17 residues. The CDR3 loop reads CASSPNRGVVGNQPQHF. The CDR3 nucleotides are TGTGCCAGCAGCCCTAACCGGGGAGTTGTAGGCAATCAGCCCCAGCATTTT.

This clone was seen only once. The chain links TRBV11-2 to TRBJ1-2, with TRBD1 matching over 10 bases. The J segment lost 0 bases and the V segment lost 0 bases, leaving 10 bases of the junction unmatched. Germline assignment: CDR1 SGHAT and CDR2 FQNNGV. The length of the CDR3 is 19 residues. Here the CDR3 reads CASSLEMDAGQGTNYGYTF. The CDR3 DNA sequence: TGTGCCAGCAGCTTAGAGATGGACGCGGGACAGGGGACTAACTATGGCTACACCTTC.

The chain combines TRBV9 with TRBJ1-3; a possible D gene is TRBD1 (5 bases). V lost 7 bases to trimming and J lost 0 bases, with 14 bases between them. This CDR3 has 15 amino acids. Germline values: CDR1 SGDLS, CDR2 YYNGEE. This CDR3 is CASSTLGHSGNTIYF. CDR3 nucleotide sequence: TGTGCCAGCTCTACACTTGGACACTCTGGAAACACCATATATTTT.